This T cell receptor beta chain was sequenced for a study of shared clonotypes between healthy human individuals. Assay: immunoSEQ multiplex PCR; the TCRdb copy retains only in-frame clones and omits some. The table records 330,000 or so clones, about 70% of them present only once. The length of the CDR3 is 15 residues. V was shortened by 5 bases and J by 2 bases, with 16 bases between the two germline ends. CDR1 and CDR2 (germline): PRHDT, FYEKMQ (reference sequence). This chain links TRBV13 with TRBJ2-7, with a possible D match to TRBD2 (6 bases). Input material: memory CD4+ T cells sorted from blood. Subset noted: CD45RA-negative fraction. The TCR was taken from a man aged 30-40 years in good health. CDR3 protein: CASSLRGDFTYEQYF. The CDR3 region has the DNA TGTGCCAGCAGCCTCCGCGGGGACTTCACCTACGAGCAGTACTTC.